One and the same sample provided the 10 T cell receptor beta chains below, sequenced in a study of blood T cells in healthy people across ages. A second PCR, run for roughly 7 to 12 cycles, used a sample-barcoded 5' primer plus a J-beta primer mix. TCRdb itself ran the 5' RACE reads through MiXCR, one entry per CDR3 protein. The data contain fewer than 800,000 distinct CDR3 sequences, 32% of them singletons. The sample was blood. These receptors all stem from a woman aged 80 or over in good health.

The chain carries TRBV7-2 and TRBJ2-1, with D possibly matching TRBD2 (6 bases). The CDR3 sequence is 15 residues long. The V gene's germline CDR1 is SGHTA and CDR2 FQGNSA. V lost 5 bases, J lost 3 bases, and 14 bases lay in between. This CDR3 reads CASSRDGRNYNEQFF. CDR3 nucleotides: TGTGCCAGCAGCAGGGACGGGAGAAACTACAATGAGCAGTTCTTC.

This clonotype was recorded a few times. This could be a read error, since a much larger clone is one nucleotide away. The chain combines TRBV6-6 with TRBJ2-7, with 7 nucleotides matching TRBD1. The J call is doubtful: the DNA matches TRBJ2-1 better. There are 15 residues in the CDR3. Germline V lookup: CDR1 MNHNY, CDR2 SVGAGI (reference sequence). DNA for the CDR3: TGTGCCAGCAGTCTACCAGGGGACAGTTCCTACGAGCAGTTCTTC. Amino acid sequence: CASSLPGDSSYEQFF.

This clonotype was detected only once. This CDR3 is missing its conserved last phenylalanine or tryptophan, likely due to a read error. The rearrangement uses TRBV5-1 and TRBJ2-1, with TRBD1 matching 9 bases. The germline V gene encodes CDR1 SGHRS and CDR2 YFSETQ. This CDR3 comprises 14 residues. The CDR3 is CASSLGQGYNEQFV. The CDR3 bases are TGCGCCAGCAGTTTGGGACAGGGATACAATGAGCAGTTCGTC.

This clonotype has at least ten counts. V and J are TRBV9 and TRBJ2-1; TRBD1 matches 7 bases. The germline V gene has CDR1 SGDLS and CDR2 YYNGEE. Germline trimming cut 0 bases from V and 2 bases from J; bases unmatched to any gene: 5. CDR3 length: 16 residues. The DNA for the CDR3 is TGTGCCAGCAGCGTAGGTAGGCAGGGGGCCTACAATGAGCAGTTCTTC. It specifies CASSVGRQGAYNEQFF.

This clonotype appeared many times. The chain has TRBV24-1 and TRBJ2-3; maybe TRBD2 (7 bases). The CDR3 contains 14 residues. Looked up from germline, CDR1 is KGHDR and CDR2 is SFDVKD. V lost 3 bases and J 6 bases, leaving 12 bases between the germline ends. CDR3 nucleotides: TGTGCCACCAGTGATGCGGGGGCAGGTGATACGCAGTATTTT. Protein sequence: CATSDAGAGDTQYF.

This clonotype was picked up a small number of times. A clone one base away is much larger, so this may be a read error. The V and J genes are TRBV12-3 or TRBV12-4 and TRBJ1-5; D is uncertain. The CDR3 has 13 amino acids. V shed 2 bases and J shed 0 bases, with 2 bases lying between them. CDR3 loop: CASSLISNQPQHF. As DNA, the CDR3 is TGTGCCAGCAGTTTAATTAGCAATCAGCCCCAGCATTTT.

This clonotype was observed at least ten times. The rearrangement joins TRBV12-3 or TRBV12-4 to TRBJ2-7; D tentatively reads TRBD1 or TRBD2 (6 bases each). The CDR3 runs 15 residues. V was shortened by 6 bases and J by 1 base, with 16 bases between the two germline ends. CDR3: CASRAGTGWSYEQYF. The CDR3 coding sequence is TGTGCCAGCAGAGCGGGCACAGGGTGGTCCTACGAGCAGTACTTC.

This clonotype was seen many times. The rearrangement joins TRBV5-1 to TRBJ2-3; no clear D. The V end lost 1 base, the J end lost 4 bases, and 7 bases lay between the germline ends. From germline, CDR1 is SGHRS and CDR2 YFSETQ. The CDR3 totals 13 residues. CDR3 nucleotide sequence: TGCGCCAGCAGCTTGTCCCCCGCAGATACGCAGTATTTT. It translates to CASSLSPADTQYF.

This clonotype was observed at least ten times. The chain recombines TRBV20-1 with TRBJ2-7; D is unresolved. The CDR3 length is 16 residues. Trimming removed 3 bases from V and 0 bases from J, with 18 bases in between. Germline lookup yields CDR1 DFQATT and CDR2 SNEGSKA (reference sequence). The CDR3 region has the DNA TGCAGTGCTAGGTCTTTTGGGATTGGCAGCTCCTACGAGCAGTACTTC. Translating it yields CSARSFGIGSSYEQYF.

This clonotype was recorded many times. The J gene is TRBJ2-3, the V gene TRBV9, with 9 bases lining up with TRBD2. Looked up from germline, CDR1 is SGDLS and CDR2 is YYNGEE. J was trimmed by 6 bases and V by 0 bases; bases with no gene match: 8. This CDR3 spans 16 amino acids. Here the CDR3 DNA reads TGTGCCAGCAGCGTAGGTGGAGCGGGGGGATCGGATACGCAGTATTTT. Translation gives CASSVGGAGGSDTQYF.